The subject of this entry is one TCR beta chain. The antigen remains undetermined. Libraries were prepared by immunoSEQ multiplex PCR; TCRdb keeps only in-frame clonotypes and omits some of them. The data contain about 150,000 clones, about 93% of them singletons. The data were obtained in a study of T cell responses to AZD1222 COVID-19 vaccine. Study observations and caveats: An increase in Spike-specific TCR breadth and depth was observed after two AZD1222 doses.

The CDR3 spans 13 residues. V lost 5 bases, J lost 5 bases, and 11 bases lay in between. Germline V gene sequence: CDR1 SGHTA, CDR2 FQGNSA. The source is an adult in good health. The V gene is TRBV7-2, the J gene TRBJ2-3, with a weak D call TRBD2 (6 bases). The input for sequencing was peripheral blood, taken on day 0 of AZD1222 vaccination. CDR3 region: CASSLVGGDTQYF. In DNA, the CDR3 is TGTGCCAGCAGCCTAGTGGGGGGAGATACGCAGTATTTT.